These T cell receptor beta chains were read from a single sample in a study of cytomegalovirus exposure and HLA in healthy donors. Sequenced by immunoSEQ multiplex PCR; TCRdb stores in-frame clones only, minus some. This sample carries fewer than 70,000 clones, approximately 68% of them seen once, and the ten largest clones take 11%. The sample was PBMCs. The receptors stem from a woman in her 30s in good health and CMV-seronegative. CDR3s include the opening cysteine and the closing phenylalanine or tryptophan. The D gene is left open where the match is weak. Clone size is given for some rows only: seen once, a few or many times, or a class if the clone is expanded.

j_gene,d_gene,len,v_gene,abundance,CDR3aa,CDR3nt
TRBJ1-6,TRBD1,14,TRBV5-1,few,CASSFGTANSPLHF,TGCGCCAGCAGCTTCGGGACAGCGAATTCACCCCTCCACTTT
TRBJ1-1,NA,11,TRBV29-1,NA,CSVLPGEKAFF,TGCAGCGTCCTGCCAGGGGAAAAAGCTTTCTTT
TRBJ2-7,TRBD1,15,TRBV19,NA,CASSQLNRGSHEQYF,TGTGCCAGTAGCCAACTAAACAGGGGAAGCCACGAGCAGTACTTC
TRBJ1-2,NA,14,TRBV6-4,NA,CASSENRQKGGYTF,TGTGCCAGCAGTGAAAACAGGCAAAAGGGGGGCTACACCTTC
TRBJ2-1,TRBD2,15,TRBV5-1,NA,CASSSTSGLYNEQFF,TGCGCCAGCAGCTCAACTAGCGGACTTTACAATGAGCAGTTCTTC
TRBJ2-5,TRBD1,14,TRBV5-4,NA,CASSPDRVQETQYF,TGTGCCAGCAGCCCGGACAGGGTCCAAGAGACCCAGTACTTC
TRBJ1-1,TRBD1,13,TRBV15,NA,CATSSQGSTEAFF,TGTGCCACCAGCTCACAGGGGAGTACTGAAGCTTTCTTT
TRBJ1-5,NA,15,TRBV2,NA,CASSEGHRLGQPQHF,TGTGCCAGCAGTGAAGGGCACCGACTAGGGCAGCCCCAGCATTTT
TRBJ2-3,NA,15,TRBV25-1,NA,CASSESQGVTDTQYF,TGTGCCAGCAGTGAATCCCAGGGCGTCACAGATACGCAGTATTTT
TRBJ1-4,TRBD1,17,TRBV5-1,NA,CASSPGQGITSNEKLFF,TGCGCCAGCAGCCCCGGACAGGGGATTACTTCTAATGAAAAACTGTTTTTT
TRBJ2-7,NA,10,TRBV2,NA,CASTAYEQYF,TGTGCCAGCACGGCCTACGAGCAGTACTTC
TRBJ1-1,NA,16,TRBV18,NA,CASSPWTNAGNTEAFF,TGTGCCAGCTCACCATGGACCAACGCGGGAAACACTGAAGCTTTCTTT
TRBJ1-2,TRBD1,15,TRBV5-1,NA,CASSQTDRGNYGYTF,TGCGCCAGCAGCCAAACGGACAGGGGTAACTATGGCTACACCTTC
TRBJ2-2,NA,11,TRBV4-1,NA,CASSRARELFF,TGCGCCAGCAGCCGGGCCCGGGAGCTGTTTTTT
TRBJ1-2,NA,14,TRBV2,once,CASSEQGSNYGYTF,TGTGCCAGCAGTGAACAGGGCTCTAACTATGGCTACACCTTC
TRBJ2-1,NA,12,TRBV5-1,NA,CASSLASDEQFF,TGCGCCAGCAGCTTGGCCTCGGATGAGCAGTTCTTC
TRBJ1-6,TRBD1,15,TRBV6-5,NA,CASSRTGVSHSPLHF,TGTGCCAGCAGTAGGACAGGGGTTTCCCATTCACCCCTCCACTTT
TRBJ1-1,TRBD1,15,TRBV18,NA,CASSPRAGGTTEAFF,TGTGCCAGCTCACCACGGGCAGGGGGCACGACTGAAGCTTTCTTT
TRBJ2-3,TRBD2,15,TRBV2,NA,CASSGLAGGTDTQYF,TGTGCCAGCAGTGGACTAGCGGGGGGGACAGATACGCAGTATTTT
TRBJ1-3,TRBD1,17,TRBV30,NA,CAWSDDRGIGGGNTIYF,TGTGCCTGGAGTGACGACAGGGGGATCGGGGGAGGAAACACCATATATTTT
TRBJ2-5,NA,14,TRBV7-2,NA,CASSHPDGRETQYF,TGTGCCAGCAGCCACCCGGATGGGAGGGAGACCCAGTACTTC
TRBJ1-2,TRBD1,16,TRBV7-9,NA,CASSRPGQSYNYGYTF,TGTGCCAGCAGCAGACCGGGACAGTCCTATAACTATGGCTACACCTTC
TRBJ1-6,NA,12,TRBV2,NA,CASSDKGPPLHF,TGTGCCAGCAGTGATAAGGGGCCACCCCTCCACTTT
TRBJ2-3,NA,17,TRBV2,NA,CASNVDGDGTSTDTQYF,TGTGCCAGCAACGTGGATGGGGACGGGACTAGCACAGATACGCAGTATTTT
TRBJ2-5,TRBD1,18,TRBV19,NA,CASSILPAGTGTRETQYF,TGTGCCAGTAGTATACTTCCGGCGGGGACAGGGACGCGAGAGACCCAGTACTTC
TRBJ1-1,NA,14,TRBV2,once,CASSKQALNTEAFF,TGTGCCAGCAGTAAGCAGGCCCTGAACACTGAAGCTTTCTTT
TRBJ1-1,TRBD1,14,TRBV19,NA,CASSNRGRNTEAFF,TGTGCCAGTAGTAACAGGGGGCGAAACACTGAAGCTTTCTTT
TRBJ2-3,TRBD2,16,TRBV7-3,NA,CASSPLAGGGTDTQYF,TGTGCCAGCAGCCCATTAGCGGGGGGGGGAACAGATACGCAGTATTTT
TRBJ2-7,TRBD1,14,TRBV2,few,CASSLDRGDYEQYF,TGTGCCAGCAGTTTGGACAGGGGAGATTACGAGCAGTACTTC
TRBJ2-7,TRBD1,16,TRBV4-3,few,CASSYSGTGEGYEQYF,TGCGCCAGCAGCTACTCCGGGACAGGGGAGGGCTACGAGCAGTACTTC
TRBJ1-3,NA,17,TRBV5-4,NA,CASSLAEDSYSGNTIYF,TGTGCCAGCAGCTTGGCCGAAGACAGCTACTCTGGAAACACCATATATTTT
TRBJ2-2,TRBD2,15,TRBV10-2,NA,CASTIAGGRTGELFF,TGCGCCAGCACCATAGCGGGGGGGCGGACCGGGGAGCTGTTTTTT
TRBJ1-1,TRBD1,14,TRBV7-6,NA,CASSPPGQGTEAFF,TGTGCCAGCAGCCCTCCGGGACAGGGGACTGAAGCTTTCTTT